Described below is a single TCR beta chain sequence and its context. Its antigen remains unknown. TCRdb re-analysed the reads in MiXCR, keeping a single row per CDR3 protein. The sample includes 450,000 to 650,000 distinct CDR3 sequences, roughly 42% of them seen just once. The ends were cut back, 1 base at V and 7 bases at J, with 11 bases in the middle. The CDR3 runs to 14 residues. CDR1 and CDR2 from the germline V gene are LGHNA and YSLEER. These data come from a study of T cell repertoires in cytomegalovirus infection. Study at large: Use of recently identified HLA-C-restricted and well-studied HLA-B-restricted CMV epitopes was part of the study. CMV infection and matching HLA type were both indicated by public TCR beta signatures. Overall study results and limits: Adding up the frequency of public TCR beta families identified people who carried CMV plus the relevant HLA. In two of eight donors, the top clonotype was HLA-C-restricted CMV-specific.

The sequencing used cultured PBMCs, collected from culture after CMV antigen stimulation. The chain couples TRBV4-3 to TRBJ2-1; D assignment may be TRBD1 or TRBD2 (6 bases each). The clonotype was recovered from a human donor in good health (CMV status not recorded). Some clones in this sample may be carry-over from other donors' samples. CDR3 sequence: CASSQGRGANEQFF. CDR3 in DNA: TGCGCCAGCAGCCAAGGTAGGGGGGCGAATGAGCAGTTCTTC.